This TCR beta chain was captured in a study of neurological immune-mediated disorders. Points from the study as a whole: TCR clonal expansion peaked in HTLV-1-associated myelopathy patients and was lowest in multiple sclerosis patients.

Time point given: longitudinal time-point 2. The unsorted libraries were prepared from 2 million PBMCs (stored at -80 C). This clonotype was picked up many times. Antigen unknown. The cDNA came from 5'RACE, which used 10-nucleotide random UMIs. TCRdb independently ran MiXCR on the 5' RACE reads; one entry per CDR3 protein. The sample has some 60,000 distinct CDR3 sequences; 8.5% to 10% are singletons. This CDR3 has 16 residues. The germline CDR1 and CDR2 sequences are SGHTA and FQGNSA. The ends were cut back, 1 base at V and 1 base at J, with 12 bases in the middle. The specimen was PBMCs. This clonotype was sampled from a man under 40 in good health. V gene TRBV7-2 combines with J gene TRBJ2-3, with no clear D. The CDR3 DNA is TGTGCCAGCAGCTTAGGTTCGCTAGTCGGCACAGATACGCAGTATTTT. It codes for CASSLGSLVGTDTQYF.